This TCR beta chain emerged from a study of CD8 T cells in Susac syndrome. With random hexamers, reverse transcription was performed on roughly 0.5 to 1 ug of RNA. Multiplex immunoSEQ PCR targeted 54 Vbeta and 13 Jbeta TCR beta segments. TCRdb used MiXCR to reprocess the immunoSEQ multiplex PCR reads, holding one entry per CDR3 protein. The sample comprises approximately 220,000 distinct CDR3 sequences, about 94% of which are singletons, and about 0.13% rests with the top ten. Germline values: CDR1 MNHEY, CDR2 SVGAGI. Trimming took 4 bases from V and 4 from J, leaving 13 bases between them. This CDR3 has 14 amino acids. Purification of the CD8+ and CD4+ T cells relied on negative isolation, and TEMRA cells underwent FACS enrichment.

The TCR was taken from a human donor with multiple sclerosis. Sequencing input: CD8+ T cells from PBMCs. This rearrangement joins TRBV6-5 to TRBJ1-1, with a tentative D call TRBD1 (6 bases). This CDR3 reads CASSWAGAPTEAFF. CDR3 nucleotide sequence: TGTGCCAGCAGTTGGGCAGGGGCTCCCACTGAAGCTTTCTTT.